This T cell receptor beta chain emerged from a study of regulatory T cells in long-lasting Graves disease. The study, taken as a whole, reports: Only peripheral blood was studied, not thyroid tissue.

Germline V CDR1 and CDR2: SGHRS, YFSETQ. V gave up 5 bases and J gave up 6 bases, with 23 bases separating them. CDR3 length: 16 residues. Time point indicated: persistent/refractory GD, antithyroid drugs over 5 years with positive TRAb. RNA from PBMCs was the source of the TCR library. With iRepertoire HTBI primers and Arm-PCR of CDR3 regions, TCR beta libraries were built. In TCRdb, the multiplex PCR reads were re-called with MiXCR into one record per CDR3 protein. The sample carries a few hundred thousand distinct CDR3 sequences, 23% recorded once. Notes on this clonotype: The antigen is undetermined.

J is TRBJ1-1 and V is TRBV5-1; the D is unclear. This clonotype originated in a female donor with Graves disease. This sample comprised peripheral blood mononuclear cells (PBMCs), obtained when the disease was refractory, from a patient treated with antithyroid drugs. The CDR3 DNA sequence: TGCGCCAGCAGAGAAATGCCCGGAATCCGTGGCGCTGAAGCTTTCTTT. It codes for CASREMPGIRGAEAFF.